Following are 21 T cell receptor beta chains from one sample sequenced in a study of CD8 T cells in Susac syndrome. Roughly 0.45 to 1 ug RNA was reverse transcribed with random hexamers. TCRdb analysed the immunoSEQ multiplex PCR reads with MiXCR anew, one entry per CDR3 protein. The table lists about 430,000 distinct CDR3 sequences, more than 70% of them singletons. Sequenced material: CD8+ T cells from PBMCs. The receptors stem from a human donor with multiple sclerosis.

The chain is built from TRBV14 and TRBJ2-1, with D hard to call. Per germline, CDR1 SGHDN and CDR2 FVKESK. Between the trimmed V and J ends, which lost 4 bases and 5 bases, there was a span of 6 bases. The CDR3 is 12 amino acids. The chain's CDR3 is CASSPDHNEQFF. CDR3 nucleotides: TGTGCCAGCAGCCCGGACCACAATGAGCAGTTCTTC.

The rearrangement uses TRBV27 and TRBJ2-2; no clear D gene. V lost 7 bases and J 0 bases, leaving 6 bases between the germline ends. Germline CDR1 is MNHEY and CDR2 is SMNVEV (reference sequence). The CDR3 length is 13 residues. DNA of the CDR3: TGTGCCAGCACGGCACCGAACACCGGGGAGCTGTTTTTT. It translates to CASTAPNTGELFF.

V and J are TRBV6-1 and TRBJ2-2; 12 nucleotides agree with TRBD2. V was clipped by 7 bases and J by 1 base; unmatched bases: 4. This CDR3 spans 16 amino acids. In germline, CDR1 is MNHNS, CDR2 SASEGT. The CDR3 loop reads CASNPGLAGNTGELFF. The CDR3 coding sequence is TGTGCCAGCAACCCGGGACTAGCGGGGAACACCGGGGAGCTGTTTTTT.

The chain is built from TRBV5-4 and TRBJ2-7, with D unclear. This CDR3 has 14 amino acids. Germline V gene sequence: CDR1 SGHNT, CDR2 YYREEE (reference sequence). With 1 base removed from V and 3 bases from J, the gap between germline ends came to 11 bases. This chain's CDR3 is CASSLSSEYYEQYF. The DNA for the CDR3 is TGTGCCAGCAGCTTGTCCAGCGAATACTACGAGCAGTACTTC.

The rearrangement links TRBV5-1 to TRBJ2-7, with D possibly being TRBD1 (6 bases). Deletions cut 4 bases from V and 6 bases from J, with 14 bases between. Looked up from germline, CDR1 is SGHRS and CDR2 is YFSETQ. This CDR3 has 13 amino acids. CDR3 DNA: TGCGCCAGCAGCCCCCATACAGGGTCCGAGCAGTACTTC. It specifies CASSPHTGSEQYF. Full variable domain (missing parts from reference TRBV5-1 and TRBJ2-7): KAGVTQTPRYLIKTRGQQVTLSCSPISGHRSVSWYQQTPGQGLQFLFEYFSETQRNKGNFPGRFSGRQFSNSRSEMNVSTLELGDSALYLCASSPHTGSEQYFGPGTRLTVT.

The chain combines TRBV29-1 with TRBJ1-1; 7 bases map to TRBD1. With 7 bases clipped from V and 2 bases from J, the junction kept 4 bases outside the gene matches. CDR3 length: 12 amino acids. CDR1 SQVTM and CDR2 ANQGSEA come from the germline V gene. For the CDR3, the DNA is TGCAGCGGAGGGGGCCCCAACACTGAAGCTTTCTTT. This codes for CSGGGPNTEAFF. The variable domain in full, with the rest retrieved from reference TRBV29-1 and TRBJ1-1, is SAVISQKPSRDICQRGTSLTIQCQVDSQVTMMFWYRQQPGQSLTLIATANQGSEATYESGFVIDKFPISRPNLTFSTLTVSNMSPEDSSIYLCSGGGPNTEAFFGQGTRLTVV.

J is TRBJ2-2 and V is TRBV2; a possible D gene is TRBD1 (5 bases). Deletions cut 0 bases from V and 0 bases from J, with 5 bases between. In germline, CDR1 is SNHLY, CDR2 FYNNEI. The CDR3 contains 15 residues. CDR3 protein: CASSEATANTGELFF. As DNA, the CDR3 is TGTGCCAGCAGTGAAGCGACAGCGAACACCGGGGAGCTGTTTTTT.

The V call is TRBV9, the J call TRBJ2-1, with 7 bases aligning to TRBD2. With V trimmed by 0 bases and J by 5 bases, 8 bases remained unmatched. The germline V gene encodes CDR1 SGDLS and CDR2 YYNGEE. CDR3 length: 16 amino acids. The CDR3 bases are TGTGCCAGCAGCGTAGAGTCTAGCGGATTGCACAATGAGCAGTTCTTC. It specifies CASSVESSGLHNEQFF.

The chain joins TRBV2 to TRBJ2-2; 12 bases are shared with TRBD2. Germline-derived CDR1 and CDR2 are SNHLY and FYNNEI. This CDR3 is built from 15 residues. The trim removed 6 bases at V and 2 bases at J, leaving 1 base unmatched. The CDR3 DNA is TGTGCCAGCAGGACTAGCGGGGGCAACACCGGGGAGCTGTTTTTT. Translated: CASRTSGGNTGELFF.

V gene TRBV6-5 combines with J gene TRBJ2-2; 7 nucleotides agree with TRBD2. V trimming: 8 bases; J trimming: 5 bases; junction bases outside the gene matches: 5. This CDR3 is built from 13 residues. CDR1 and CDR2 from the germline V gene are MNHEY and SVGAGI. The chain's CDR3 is CASATGGTGELFF. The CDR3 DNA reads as TGTGCCAGCGCCACGGGGGGTACCGGGGAGCTGTTTTTT.

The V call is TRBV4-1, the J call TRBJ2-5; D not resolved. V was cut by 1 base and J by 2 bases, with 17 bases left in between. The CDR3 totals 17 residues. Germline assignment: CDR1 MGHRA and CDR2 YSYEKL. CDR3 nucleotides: TGCGCCAGCAGCCAAGGTCCTACCGACACAGATCAAGAGACCCAGTACTTC. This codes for CASSQGPTDTDQETQYF.

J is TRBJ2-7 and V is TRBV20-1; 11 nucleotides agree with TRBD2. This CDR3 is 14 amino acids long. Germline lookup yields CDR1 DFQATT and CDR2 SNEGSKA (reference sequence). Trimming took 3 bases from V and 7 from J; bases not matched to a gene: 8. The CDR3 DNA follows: TGCAGTGCTAGTTCGCTAGCGGGAGGTAGAGAGCAGTACTTC. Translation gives CSASSLAGGREQYF.

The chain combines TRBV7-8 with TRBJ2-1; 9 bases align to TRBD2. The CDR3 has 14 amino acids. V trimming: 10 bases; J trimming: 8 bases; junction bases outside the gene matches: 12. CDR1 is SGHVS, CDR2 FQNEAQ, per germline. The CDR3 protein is CAISHSGSLHEQFF. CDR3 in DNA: TGTGCCATCTCACATAGCGGGAGTTTACATGAGCAGTTCTTC.

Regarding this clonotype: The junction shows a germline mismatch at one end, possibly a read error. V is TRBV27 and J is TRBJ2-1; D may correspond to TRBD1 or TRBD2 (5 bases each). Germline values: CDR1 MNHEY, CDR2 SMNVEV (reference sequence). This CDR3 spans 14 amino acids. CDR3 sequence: CASSLGVNYNEQFF. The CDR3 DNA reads TGTGCCAGCAGTTTGGGGGTGAACTACAATGAGCAGTTTTTC.

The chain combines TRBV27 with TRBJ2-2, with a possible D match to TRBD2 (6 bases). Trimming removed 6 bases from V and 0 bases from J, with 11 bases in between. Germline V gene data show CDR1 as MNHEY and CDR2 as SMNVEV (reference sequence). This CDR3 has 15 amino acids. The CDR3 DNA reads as TGTGCCAGCAGCATAGGACTACCGAACACCGGGGAGCTGTTTTTT. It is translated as CASSIGLPNTGELFF.

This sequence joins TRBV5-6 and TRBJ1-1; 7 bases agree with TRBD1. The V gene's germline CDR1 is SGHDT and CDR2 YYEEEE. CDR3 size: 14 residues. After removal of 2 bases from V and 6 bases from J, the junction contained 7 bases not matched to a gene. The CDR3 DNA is TGTGCCAGCAGCTTACAGGGGTTAGGAGCTGAAGCTTTCTTT. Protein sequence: CASSLQGLGAEAFF.

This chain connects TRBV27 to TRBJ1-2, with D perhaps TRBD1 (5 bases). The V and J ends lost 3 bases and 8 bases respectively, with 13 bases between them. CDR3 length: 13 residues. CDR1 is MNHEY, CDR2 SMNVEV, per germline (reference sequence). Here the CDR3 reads CASSLGRTSGYTF. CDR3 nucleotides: TGTGCCAGCAGTTTGGGCAGGACAAGCGGCTACACCTTC.

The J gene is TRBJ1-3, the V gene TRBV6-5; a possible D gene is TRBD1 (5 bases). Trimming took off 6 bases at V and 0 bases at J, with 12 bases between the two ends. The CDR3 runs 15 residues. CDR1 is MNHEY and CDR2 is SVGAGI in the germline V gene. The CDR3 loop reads CASSLFDSSGNTIYF. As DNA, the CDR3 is TGTGCCAGCAGCCTCTTCGACAGCTCTGGAAACACCATATATTTT.

CDR3 loop: CASSQDGVPEAFF. The CDR3, as DNA: TGCGCCAGCAGCCAAGACGGGGTGCCCGAAGCTTTCTTT. The chain combines TRBV4-1 with TRBJ1-1; D unclear. This CDR3 contains 13 residues. Per the germline V gene, CDR1 is MGHRA and CDR2 is YSYEKL. V lost 0 bases, J lost 8 bases, and 10 bases lay in between.

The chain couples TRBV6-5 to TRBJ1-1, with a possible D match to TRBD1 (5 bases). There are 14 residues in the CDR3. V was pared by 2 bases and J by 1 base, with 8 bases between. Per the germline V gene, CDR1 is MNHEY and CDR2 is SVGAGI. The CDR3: CASSYVQENTEAFF. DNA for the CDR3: TGTGCCAGCAGTTACGTACAGGAGAACACTGAAGCTTTCTTT.

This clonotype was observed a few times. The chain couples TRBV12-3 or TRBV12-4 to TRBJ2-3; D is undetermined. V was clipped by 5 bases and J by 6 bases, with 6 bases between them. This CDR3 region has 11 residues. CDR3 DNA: TGTGCCAGCAGTCCGCGGGATACGCAGTATTTT. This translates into CASSPRDTQYF.